This T cell receptor (beta chain) was sequenced for a study of regulatory T cells in long-lasting Graves disease. This clonotype was counted many times. The J segment lost 8 bases and the V segment lost 3 bases, leaving 8 bases of the junction unmatched. The CDR3 extends over 15 amino acids. Germline CDR1 reads KGHSH; CDR2 reads LQKENI. Indicated time point: newly diagnosed GD, antithyroid drugs for less than 3 months. Isolated PBMC RNA provided the starting material for the TCR library. Each patient gave 7 to 9 milliliters of EDTA-anticoagulated peripheral blood. Assembly of TCR beta libraries relied on iRepertoire HTBI primers together with Arm-PCR of CDR3 regions. MiXCR, run by TCRdb on the multiplex PCR reads, gives a single entry per CDR3 protein. The sample yields roughly 560,000 distinct CDR3 sequences, about 16% seen once. This sample also appeared in a second study, on T cells in Graves' hyperthyroidism and ophthalmopathy.

The V gene is TRBV18, the J gene TRBJ2-1; TRBD1 matches 9 bases. The source of this sequence is a woman aged 40-60 years with Graves disease. The input for sequencing was peripheral blood mononuclear cells (PBMCs), taken at new diagnosis, from a patient treated with antithyroid drugs. CDR3 sequence: CASSPGGQGIDEQFF. The DNA for the CDR3 is TGTGCCAGCTCACCGGGGGGACAGGGAATCGATGAGCAGTTCTTC.